Below are 24 T cell receptor beta chains sequenced from a single sample in a study of blood T cell repertoires in COVID-19. The table came from immunoSEQ multiplex PCR; TCRdb's copy has only in-frame clones and leaves some out. Of about 140,000 clones in the sample, over 70% were seen once. Source material: peripheral blood. These TCRs come from a woman in her sixties with acute or convalescent COVID-19.

The chain employs TRBV27 and TRBJ2-3, with TRBD2 identical over 11 bases. The V gene end was trimmed by 7 bases and the J gene end by 4 bases; junction bases not matched to a gene: 13. The length of the CDR3 is 17 residues. CDR1 is MNHEY, CDR2 SMNVEV, per germline (reference sequence). The CDR3 nucleotides are TGTGCCAGCACCGGGCTAGCGGGAGGAGTGGGAGCAGATACGCAGTATTTT. It encodes CASTGLAGGVGADTQYF.

This clone was picked up a small number of times. The chain employs TRBV6-5 and TRBJ1-2; no clear D gene. Germline loops: CDR1 MNHEY, CDR2 SVGAGI. The CDR3 contains 14 residues. V shed 2 bases and J shed 5 bases, with 12 bases lying between them. CDR3 nucleotide sequence: TGTGCCAGCAGTTACACCGAGGGAGGATATGGCTACACCTTC. Translated: CASSYTEGGYGYTF.

The chain joins TRBV19 to TRBJ2-1; no firm D call. The V and J ends lost 3 bases and 4 bases respectively, with 16 bases between them. Germline-derived CDR1 and CDR2 are LNHDA and SQIVND (reference sequence). The CDR3 is made up of 16 amino acids. In DNA, the CDR3 is TGTGCCAGTAGTATTTCCACGGTCGGGTTTTACAATGAGCAGTTCTTC. Protein sequence: CASSISTVGFYNEQFF.

The chain is built from TRBV3-1 (or the pseudogene TRBV3-2) and TRBJ1-2, with 9 positions matching TRBD1. The germline CDR1 and CDR2 sequences are LGHDT and YNNKEL (reference sequence). The trim removed 5 bases at V and 8 bases at J, leaving 6 bases unmatched. CDR3 length: 13 residues. Here the CDR3 reads CASSYGTGLGYTF. The CDR3 DNA reads TGTGCCAGCAGCTACGGGACAGGGTTGGGCTACACCTTC.

This chain connects TRBV5-4 to TRBJ1-1; 10 bases align to TRBD1. The CDR3 consists of 14 residues. V was clipped by 5 bases and J by 5 bases; unmatched bases: 6. Germline CDR1 and CDR2: SGHNT and YYREEE (reference sequence). The CDR3: CASRFDRGRTEAFF. CDR3 nucleotides: TGTGCCAGCAGGTTTGACAGGGGGCGGACTGAAGCTTTCTTT.

V usage is TRBV19 and J usage is TRBJ2-2; 7 nucleotides align to TRBD2. Germline CDR1 reads LNHDA; CDR2 reads SQIVND (reference sequence). This CDR3 spans 14 amino acids. V lost 3 bases, J lost 5 bases, and 3 bases stayed unmatched. CDR3 nucleotide sequence: TGTGCCAGTAGTATGGTGGGAGGGACCGGGGAGCTGTTTTTT. It is translated as CASSMVGGTGELFF.

This chain uses TRBV7-2 with TRBJ2-2; 7 positions agree with TRBD2. V shed 5 bases, J shed 7 bases, and the junction held 10 bases outside the gene matches. The CDR3 has 15 residues. CDR1 SGHTA and CDR2 FQGNSA come from the germline V gene. The CDR3 nucleotides are TGTGCCAGCAGCCCCGGGGGAGGGAGTGACGGGGAGCTGTTTTTT. Translation: CASSPGGGSDGELFF.

This clone was counted a few times. The CDR3 spells CSVEGGVDTQYF. CDR3 nucleotides: TGCAGCGTTGAAGGGGGGGTAGATACGCAGTATTTT. The V gene is TRBV29-1, the J gene TRBJ2-3; the D gene is possibly TRBD2 (6 bases). This CDR3 has 12 residues. Trimming took 1 base from V and 5 from J, leaving 7 bases between them. The germline gives CDR1 SQVTM, CDR2 ANQGSEA.

The chain combines TRBV28 with TRBJ2-1; 10 bases align to TRBD2. Looked up from germline, CDR1 is MDHEN and CDR2 is SYDVKM. This CDR3 is built from 14 residues. The V gene end was trimmed by 5 bases and the J gene end by 12 bases; junction bases not matched to a gene: 10. Here the CDR3 DNA reads TGTGCCAGCAGTGTAGGGATATCTAGCGGGAGGCAGTTCTTC. This encodes CASSVGISSGRQFF.

This clone has a handful of counts. The chain uses TRBV28 and TRBJ2-7, with a tentative D call TRBD2 (5 bases). The V end was cut by 0 bases, the J end by 6 bases, with 12 bases between. The CDR3 covers 14 residues. The germline gives CDR1 MDHEN, CDR2 SYDVKM. CDR3 coding DNA: TGTGCCAGCAGTTTATGGAAGACTATCCGCGAGCAGTACTTC. It is translated as CASSLWKTIREQYF.

This clone occurred a few times. The chain combines TRBV30 with TRBJ2-1; the match to TRBD2 covers 11 bases. After removal of 3 bases from V and 4 bases from J, the junction contained 5 bases not matched to a gene. CDR3 length equals 15 residues. Looked up from germline, CDR1 is GTSNPN and CDR2 is SVGIG (reference sequence). The CDR3 sequence: CAWSALAGGYNEQFF. In nucleotides, the CDR3 is TGTGCCTGGAGCGCCCTAGCGGGAGGTTACAATGAGCAGTTCTTC. Combining the CDR3 with reference TRBV30 and TRBJ2-1 gives the whole variable domain SQTIHQWPATLVQPVGSPLSLECTVEGTSNPNLYWYRQAAGRGLQLLFYSVGIGQISSEVPQNLSASRPQDRQFILSSKKLLLSDSGFYLCAWSALAGGYNEQFFGPGTRLTVL.

The chain carries TRBV27 and TRBJ2-7; tentatively, D is TRBD1 (6 bases). Trimming took off 6 bases at V and 3 bases at J, with 15 bases between the two ends. Per germline, CDR1 MNHEY and CDR2 SMNVEV (reference sequence). This CDR3 region has 14 residues. CDR3: CASRGTRPNYEQYF. The CDR3 nucleotides read TGTGCCAGCAGGGGGACAAGGCCTAACTACGAGCAGTACTTC.

The gene calls are TRBV28 and TRBJ1-1, with D perhaps matching TRBD1 (5 bases). The CDR3 consists of 13 residues. Trimming took 6 bases from V and 5 from J, leaving 13 bases between them. The V gene's germline CDR1 is MDHEN and CDR2 SYDVKM. The CDR3 nucleotides read TGTGCCAGCAGCAGGGAGGGAAAGACTGAAGCTTTCTTT. This sequence encodes CASSREGKTEAFF.

This clone occurred a few times. J is TRBJ2-7 and V is TRBV3-1 (or the pseudogene TRBV3-2); 7 bases line up with TRBD2. Per germline, CDR1 LGHDT and CDR2 YNNKEL (reference sequence). V lost 4 bases, J lost 4 bases, and 7 bases stayed unmatched. The CDR3 runs 14 residues. The CDR3 sequence: CASSRGTIAYEQYF. The DNA of the CDR3 is TGTGCCAGCAGCCGGGGGACTATAGCATACGAGCAGTACTTC.

J is TRBJ2-3 and V is TRBV11-1; possible D gene TRBD2, 6 bases. Trimming removed 3 bases at V and 4 bases at J, with 17 bases between. Germline CDR1 and CDR2: SGHAT and FQDESV (reference sequence). This CDR3 is built from 16 residues. CDR3 protein: CASSFGGASGADTQYF. The DNA of the CDR3 is TGTGCCAGCAGCTTCGGCGGGGCCTCAGGCGCAGATACGCAGTATTTT.

CDR3 sequence (DNA): TGTGCCAGCAGCCCAGGACAGGGGGACTCACCCCTCCACTTT. Translation gives CASSPGQGDSPLHF. The chain uses TRBV5-6 and TRBJ1-6; 10 bases agree with TRBD1. CDR3 length: 14 amino acids. Germline CDR1 reads SGHDT; CDR2 reads YYEEEE. The J segment lost 10 bases and the V segment lost 4 bases, leaving 5 bases of the junction unmatched.

This clone occurred a few times. The rearrangement uses TRBV7-9 and TRBJ2-5; 9 positions agree with TRBD1. The CDR3 is 14 amino acids. J was trimmed by 5 bases and V by 5 bases; bases with no gene match: 6. Germline V gene lookup returns CDR1 SEHNR and CDR2 FQNEAQ (reference sequence). Here the CDR3 reads CASSRRGQGETQYF. CDR3 nucleotide sequence: TGTGCCAGCAGCCGTAGAGGACAGGGGGAGACCCAGTACTTC.

The CDR3 bases are TGTGCCAGCAGCAACTACAGGAGCCCTATTCAGTACTTC. It is translated as CASSNYRSPIQYF. The V and J genes are TRBV11-2 and TRBJ2-4; possibly TRBD1 for D (5 bases). The CDR3 loop spans 13 amino acids. CDR1 is SGHAT, CDR2 FQNNGV, per germline. The V end lost 5 bases, the J end lost 10 bases, and 15 bases lay between the germline ends.

V usage is TRBV6-4 and J usage is TRBJ1-5; TRBD1 matches at 7 bases. The CDR3 spans 19 residues. The V and J ends lost 8 bases and 1 base, in that order; junction bases with no gene match: 20. The germline V gene has CDR1 MRHNA and CDR2 SNTAGT. CDR3 region: CASAISTGKRRRSNQPQHF. The CDR3 coding sequence is TGTGCCAGCGCGATTTCGACAGGGAAACGGAGGAGAAGCAATCAGCCCCAGCATTTT.

The V gene is TRBV3-1 (or the pseudogene TRBV3-2), the J gene TRBJ2-7; 8 bases are shared with TRBD1. Trimming took 7 bases from V and 3 from J; bases not matched to a gene: 8. The CDR3 is 14 residues long. Germline V CDR1 and CDR2: LGHDT, YNNKEL (reference sequence). CDR3 sequence (DNA): TGTGCCAGCATGAAGACAGGGGTAGGCTACGAGCAGTACTTC. It is translated as CASMKTGVGYEQYF.

This clone was counted a single time. CDR3 nucleotide sequence: TGTGCCAGCAGCGCGCAAACAGGGACGGCCCTCCACTTT. Protein sequence: CASSAQTGTALHF. The chain has TRBV7-8 and TRBJ1-6, with a tentative D call TRBD1 (6 bases). Trimming left V 5 bases short and J 14 bases short, with 16 bases between. The germline CDR1 and CDR2 sequences are SGHVS and FQNEAQ. This CDR3 is built from 13 residues.

This clone was seen a handful of times. The V gene is TRBV6-5, the J gene TRBJ1-2; TRBD1 matches at 9 bases. With V trimmed by 7 bases and J by 5 bases, 2 bases remained unmatched. The CDR3 loop spans 12 amino acids. Germline V gene data show CDR1 as MNHEY and CDR2 as SVGAGI. The chain's CDR3 is CASKGQGYGYTF. Here the CDR3 DNA reads TGTGCCAGCAAGGGACAGGGTTATGGCTACACCTTC.

This chain joins TRBV27 and TRBJ2-5; 12 bases match TRBD2. Germline CDR1 MNHEY, CDR2 SMNVEV (reference sequence). The CDR3 totals 17 residues. V shed 4 bases, J shed 5 bases, and the junction held 11 bases outside the gene matches. CDR3 in DNA: TGTGCCAGCAGTTACAAGGCTAGCGGGAGGGTAACGGAGACCCAGTACTTC. This translates into CASSYKASGRVTETQYF.

The chain links TRBV3-1 (or the pseudogene TRBV3-2) to TRBJ2-1, with TRBD2 matching over 7 bases. This CDR3 contains 15 residues. The trim removed 0 bases at V and 6 bases at J, leaving 5 bases unmatched. Germline values: CDR1 LGHDT, CDR2 YNNKEL (reference sequence). CDR3 bases: TGTGCCAGCAGCCAAGACCTCTCTAGCGGCAATGAGCAGTTCTTC. Translated: CASSQDLSSGNEQFF.